Below, 17 T cell receptor beta chains from the same sample are listed, as sequenced in a study of neurological immune-mediated disorders (dated by TCRdb to the late 2010s). The library was prepared using 5' RACE. The sequencing machine was an Illumina HiSeq 2500. TCRdb reanalyzed the raw reads on its own, using fastp at Q25 for trimming and MiXCR for clone calling, and kept in-frame beta chains. Under each unique CDR3 protein, matching rows form one entry showing the most common genes and DNA. The sample table contains 50,000 or so distinct CDR3 sequences; only one count was recorded for 3% to 3.5% of them. Of the sample, under 6% is held by the ten largest clones. Sequenced: PBMCs. The receptors here all came from a man between 40 and 49 years old with multiple sclerosis.

This clonotype has a count of ten or more. V and J are TRBV5-1 and TRBJ1-2, with D unclear. Germline assignment: CDR1 SGHRS and CDR2 YFSETQ. Trimming cost V 4 bases and J 3 bases, with 13 bases left between them. The length of the CDR3 is 14 residues. The chain's CDR3 is CASSPKPRDYGYTF. The CDR3 coding sequence is TGCGCCAGCAGCCCAAAGCCCAGAGACTATGGCTACACCTTC.

At least ten counts were recorded for this clonotype. The V gene is TRBV5-1, the J gene TRBJ2-1; D may be TRBD1 (5 bases). The germline V gene encodes CDR1 SGHRS and CDR2 YFSETQ. V was shortened by 0 bases and J by 5 bases, with 6 bases between the two germline ends. There are 13 residues in the CDR3. CDR3 sequence reads: CASSLARDNEQFF. The CDR3, as DNA: TGCGCCAGCAGCTTGGCCAGGGACAATGAGCAGTTCTTC.

This clonotype was counted a few times. The chain is built from TRBV5-1 and TRBJ2-5; D gene unclear. V lost 0 bases to trimming and J lost 1 base, with 4 bases between them. This CDR3 comprises 13 residues. CDR1 and CDR2 (germline): SGHRS, YFSETQ. The CDR3 here is CASSLVAQETQYF. In DNA, the CDR3 is TGCGCCAGCAGCTTGGTAGCCCAAGAGACCCAGTACTTC.

This clonotype appeared a few times. The chain recombines TRBV7-9 with TRBJ2-5, with 7 bases that match TRBD2. The trim removed 5 bases at V and 5 bases at J, leaving 11 bases unmatched. Germline lookup yields CDR1 SEHNR and CDR2 FQNEAQ (reference sequence). The CDR3 consists of 15 residues. CDR3 in DNA: TGTGCCAGCAGCGTCGGGGGGTCGCACCGGGAGACCCAGTACTTC. It translates to CASSVGGSHRETQYF.

This clonotype was recorded at least ten times. This chain joins TRBV10-3 and TRBJ2-2; no clear D gene. CDR1 ENHRY and CDR2 SYGVKD come from the germline V gene. The CDR3 has 13 residues. V lost 3 bases, J lost 2 bases, and 4 bases lay in between. CDR3 in amino acids: CAISDYNTGELFF. DNA for the CDR3: TGTGCCATCAGTGACTATAACACCGGGGAGCTGTTTTTT.

This clonotype was seen at least ten times. The chain has TRBV12-3 or TRBV12-4 and TRBJ2-1; unclear D gene. This CDR3 is built from 12 residues. Between the trimmed V and J ends, which lost 6 bases and 15 bases, there was a span of 18 bases. The DNA for the CDR3 is TGTGCCAGCAGCACAATCCCGGCAGGACCGTTCTTC. Its protein product is CASSTIPAGPFF.

This clonotype came up many times. This rearrangement joins TRBV24-1 to TRBJ1-2, with 7 positions matching TRBD1. The CDR3 runs to 16 residues. CDR1 and CDR2 (germline): KGHDR, SFDVKD. V lost 3 bases to trimming and J lost 0 bases; unmatched junction nucleotides: 6. The chain's CDR3 is CATSDGQGVANYGYTF. The CDR3 DNA reads TGTGCCACCAGTGATGGTCAGGGGGTGGCTAACTATGGCTACACCTTC.

This clonotype was seen at least ten times. The gene calls are TRBV12-3 or TRBV12-4 and TRBJ1-1, with 7 bases matching TRBD1. Losses at the gene ends were 3 bases for V and 3 bases for J; bases not matched to a gene: 4. The CDR3 is 14 amino acids. The CDR3 coding sequence is TGTGCCAGCAGTTTCAGGACAGGTTACACTGAAGCTTTCTTT. Protein product: CASSFRTGYTEAFF.

This clonotype was counted at least ten times. The rearrangement joins TRBV12-5 to TRBJ2-3; TRBD1 agrees at 8 bases. Germline V CDR1 and CDR2: LGHNT, FRNRAP. The CDR3 has 15 residues. J was trimmed by 4 bases and V by 3 bases; bases with no gene match: 6. For the CDR3, the DNA is TGTGCTAGTGGTTTTGGGCAGGGGGCGGCAGATACGCAGTATTTT. Translated, it gives CASGFGQGAADTQYF.

In its sample, this clonotype was seen many times. This chain connects TRBV9 to TRBJ2-7, with unresolved D. The germline V and J ends were trimmed by 2 bases and 2 bases, with 11 bases remaining between them. The germline V gene has CDR1 SGDLS and CDR2 YYNGEE. This CDR3 comprises 14 residues. This chain's CDR3 is CASSVGQPPYEQYF. The CDR3 DNA follows: TGTGCCAGCAGCGTCGGCCAGCCCCCCTACGAGCAGTACTTC.

This clonotype occurred many times. The V gene is TRBV27, the J gene TRBJ2-5, with D possibly matching TRBD2 (5 bases). V was cut by 2 bases and J by 5 bases, with 15 bases left in between. The CDR3 is 15 amino acids. The germline CDR1 and CDR2 sequences are MNHEY and SMNVEV (reference sequence). This CDR3 reads CASSLSGEGMETQYF. DNA for the CDR3: TGTGCCAGCAGTTTAAGTGGAGAGGGAATGGAGACCCAGTACTTC.

This clonotype was counted at least ten times. The chain couples TRBV20-1 to TRBJ1-4; 8 bases match TRBD1. This CDR3 is built from 13 residues. Germline lookup yields CDR1 DFQATT and CDR2 SNEGSKA (reference sequence). V lost 2 bases to trimming and J lost 6 bases; unmatched junction nucleotides: 2. CDR3 in amino acids: CSARQGADEKLFF. Here the CDR3 DNA reads TGCAGTGCTAGACAGGGGGCAGATGAAAAACTGTTTTTT.

This clonotype was observed many times. The chain combines TRBV3-1 with TRBJ2-5, with TRBD2 as a possible D gene (6 bases). V was shortened by 4 bases and J by 0 bases, with 12 bases between the two germline ends. This CDR3 region has 15 residues. Germline V gene lookup returns CDR1 LGHDT and CDR2 YNNKEL (reference sequence). In nucleotides, the CDR3 is TGTGCCAGCAGCCGAGGTCCTAGCGACCAAGAGACCCAGTACTTC. Translating it yields CASSRGPSDQETQYF.

There are many counts of this clonotype. The chain links TRBV5-6 to TRBJ2-2, with D possibly called TRBD1 or TRBD2 (5 bases each). V dropped 5 bases and J dropped 1 base, with 15 bases sitting between them. The V gene's germline CDR1 is SGHDT and CDR2 YYEEEE. The CDR3 spans 16 residues. The CDR3 sequence: CASRWSGGMNTGELFF. In nucleotides, the CDR3 is TGTGCCAGCAGGTGGAGTGGGGGTATGAACACCGGGGAGCTGTTTTTT.

This clonotype was counted at least ten times. Mismatch with germline at one junction end may stem from a read error. The rearrangement links TRBV20-1 to TRBJ1-4, with TRBD1 matching over 7 bases. Germline V lookup: CDR1 DFQATT, CDR2 SNEGSKA (reference sequence). The CDR3 has 16 amino acids. CDR3 bases: TGCAGTGCTCGATTCCGAAACAGGGGAGGGAATGAGAAACTGTTTTTT. This sequence encodes CSARFRNRGGNEKLFF.

This clonotype was counted many times. The chain is built from TRBV5-1 and TRBJ1-1, with 7 bases aligning to TRBD1. CDR3 length equals 15 residues. Germline V lookup: CDR1 SGHRS, CDR2 YFSETQ. Trimming at V came to 3 bases and at J to 1 base, leaving 6 bases not matched to a gene. The CDR3 nucleotides are TGCGCCAGCAGCTCAAGTCGGACAGGGAACACTGAAGCTTTCTTT. Protein product: CASSSSRTGNTEAFF. Full variable domain (missing parts from reference TRBV5-1 and TRBJ1-1): KAGVTQTPRYLIKTRGQQVTLSCSPISGHRSVSWYQQTPGQGLQFLFEYFSETQRNKGNFPGRFSGRQFSNSRSEMNVSTLELGDSALYLCASSSSRTGNTEAFFGQGTRLTVV.

Many counts were recorded for this clonotype. The chain recombines TRBV3-1 with TRBJ1-2; the D is unclear. CDR3 length: 12 amino acids. Trimming took 1 base from V and 13 from J, leaving 13 bases between them. Germline CDR1 reads LGHDT; CDR2 reads YNNKEL (reference sequence). The CDR3 DNA reads TGTGCCAGCAGCCAAGGAAATCGACTTAGCACCTTC. Translating it yields CASSQGNRLSTF.